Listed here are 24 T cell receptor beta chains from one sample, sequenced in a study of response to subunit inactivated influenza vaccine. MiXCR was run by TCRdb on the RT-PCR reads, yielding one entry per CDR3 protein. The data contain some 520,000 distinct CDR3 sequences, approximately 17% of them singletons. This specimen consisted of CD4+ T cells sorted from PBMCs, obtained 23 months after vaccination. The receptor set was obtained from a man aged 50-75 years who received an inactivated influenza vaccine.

The CDR3 sequence is CSALGGARGNYGYTF. CDR3 in DNA: TGCAGTGCCCTGGGGGGGGCCAGGGGTAACTATGGCTACACCTTC. The rearrangement uses TRBV20-1 and TRBJ1-2, with D possibly matching TRBD1 (6 bases). The CDR3 extends over 15 amino acids. Trimming took off 6 bases at V and 1 base at J, with 18 bases between the two ends. Germline CDR1 and CDR2: DFQATT and SNEGSKA (reference sequence).

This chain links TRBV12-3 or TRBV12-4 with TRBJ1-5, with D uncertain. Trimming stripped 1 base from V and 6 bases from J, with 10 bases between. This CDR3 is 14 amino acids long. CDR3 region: CASSLGRRGQPQHF. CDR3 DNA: TGTGCCAGCAGTTTAGGGCGGCGGGGTCAGCCCCAGCATTTT.

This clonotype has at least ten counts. The CDR3 bases are TGCGCCAGCAGCCCCGGAATGGACAGGGAAACTGAAGCTTTCTTT. This gives the protein CASSPGMDRETEAFF. The rearrangement joins TRBV4-1 to TRBJ1-1, with TRBD1 matching 8 bases. Germline CDR1 MGHRA, CDR2 YSYEKL. CDR3 length equals 15 residues. V was clipped by 4 bases and J by 5 bases; unmatched bases: 9.

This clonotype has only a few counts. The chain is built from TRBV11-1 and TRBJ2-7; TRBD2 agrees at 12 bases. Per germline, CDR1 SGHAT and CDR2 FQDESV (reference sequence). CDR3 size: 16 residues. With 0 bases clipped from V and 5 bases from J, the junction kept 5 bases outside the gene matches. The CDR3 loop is CASSLAPRLAGDEQYF. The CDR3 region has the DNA TGTGCCAGCAGCTTAGCGCCACGACTAGCGGGGGACGAGCAGTACTTC.

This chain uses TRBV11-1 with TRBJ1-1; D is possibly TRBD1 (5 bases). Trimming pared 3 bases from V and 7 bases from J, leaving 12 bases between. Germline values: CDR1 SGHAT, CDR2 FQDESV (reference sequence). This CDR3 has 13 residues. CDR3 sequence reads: CASSFSRDLEAFF. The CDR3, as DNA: TGTGCCAGCAGCTTCTCCCGGGACCTTGAAGCTTTCTTT.

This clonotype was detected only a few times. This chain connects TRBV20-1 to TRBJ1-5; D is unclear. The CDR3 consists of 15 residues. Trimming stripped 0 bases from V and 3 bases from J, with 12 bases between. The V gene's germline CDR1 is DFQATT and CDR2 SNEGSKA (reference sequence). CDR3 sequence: CSARDWGSFNQPQHF. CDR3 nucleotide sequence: TGCAGTGCTAGAGATTGGGGTTCCTTCAATCAGCCCCAGCATTTT.

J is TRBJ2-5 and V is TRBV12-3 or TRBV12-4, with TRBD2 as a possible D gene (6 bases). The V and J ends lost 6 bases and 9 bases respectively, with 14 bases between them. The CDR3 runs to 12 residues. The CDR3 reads CASSSTGGAQYF. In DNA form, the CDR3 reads TGTGCCAGCAGCTCGACTGGCGGGGCCCAGTACTTC.

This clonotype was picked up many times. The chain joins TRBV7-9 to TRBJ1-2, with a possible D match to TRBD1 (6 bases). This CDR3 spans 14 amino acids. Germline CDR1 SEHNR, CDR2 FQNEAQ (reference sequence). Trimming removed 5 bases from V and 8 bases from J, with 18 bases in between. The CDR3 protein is CASSPSGQTRGYTF. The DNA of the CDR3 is TGTGCCAGCAGCCCATCTGGACAGACCAGGGGCTACACCTTC. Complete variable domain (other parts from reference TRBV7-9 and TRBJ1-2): DTGVSQNPRHKITKRGQNVTFRCDPISEHNRLYWYRQTLGQGPEFLTYFQNEAQLEKSRLLSDRFSAERPKGSFSTLEIQRTEQGDSAMYLCASSPSGQTRGYTFGSGTRLTVV.

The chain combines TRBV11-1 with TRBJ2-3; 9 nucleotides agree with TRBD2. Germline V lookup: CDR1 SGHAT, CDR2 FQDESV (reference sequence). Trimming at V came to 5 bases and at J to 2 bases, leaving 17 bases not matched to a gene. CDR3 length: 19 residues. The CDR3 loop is CASSPYIRGGGKFTDTQYF. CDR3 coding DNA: TGTGCCAGCAGCCCCTATATCCGCGGGGGGGGTAAATTCACAGATACGCAGTATTTT.

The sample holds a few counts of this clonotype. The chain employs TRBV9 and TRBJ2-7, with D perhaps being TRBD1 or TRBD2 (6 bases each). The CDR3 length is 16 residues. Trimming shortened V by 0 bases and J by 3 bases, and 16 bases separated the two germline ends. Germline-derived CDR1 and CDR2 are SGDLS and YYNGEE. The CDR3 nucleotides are TGTGCCAGCAGCGTAGGTGGGGGCGGTAGCGGCTACGAGCAGTACTTC. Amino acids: CASSVGGGGSGYEQYF. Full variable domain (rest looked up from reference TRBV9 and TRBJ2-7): DSGVTQTPKHLITATGQRVTLRCSPRSGDLSVYWYQQSLDQGLQFLIQYYNGEERAKGNILERFSAQQFPDLHSELNLSSLELGDSALYFCASSVGGGGSGYEQYFGPGTRLTVT.

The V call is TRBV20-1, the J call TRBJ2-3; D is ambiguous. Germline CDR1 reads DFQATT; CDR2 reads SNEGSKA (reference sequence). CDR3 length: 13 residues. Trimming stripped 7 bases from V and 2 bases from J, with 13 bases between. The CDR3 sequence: CSVPKPPTDTQYF. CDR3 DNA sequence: TGCAGTGTCCCGAAACCACCCACAGATACGCAGTATTTT.

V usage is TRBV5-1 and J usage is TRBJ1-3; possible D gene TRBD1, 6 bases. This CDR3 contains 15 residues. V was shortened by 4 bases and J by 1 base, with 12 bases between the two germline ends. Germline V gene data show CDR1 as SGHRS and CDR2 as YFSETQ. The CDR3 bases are TGCGCCAGCAGCACTAACGGACAGTCTGGAAACACCATATATTTT. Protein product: CASSTNGQSGNTIYF.

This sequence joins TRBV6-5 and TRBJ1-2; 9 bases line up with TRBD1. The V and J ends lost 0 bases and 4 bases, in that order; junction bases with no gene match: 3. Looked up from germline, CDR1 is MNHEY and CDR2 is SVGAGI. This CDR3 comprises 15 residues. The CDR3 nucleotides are TGTGCCAGCAGTTACTCGACAGGGGGTATCTATGGCTACACCTTC. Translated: CASSYSTGGIYGYTF.

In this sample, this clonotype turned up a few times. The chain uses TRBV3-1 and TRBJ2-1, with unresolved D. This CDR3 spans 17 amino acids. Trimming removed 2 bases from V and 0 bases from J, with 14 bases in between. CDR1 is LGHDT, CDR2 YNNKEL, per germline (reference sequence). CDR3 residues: CASSQSFRRRSYNEQFF. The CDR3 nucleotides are TGTGCCAGCAGCCAATCCTTTCGACGGCGCTCCTACAATGAGCAGTTCTTC.

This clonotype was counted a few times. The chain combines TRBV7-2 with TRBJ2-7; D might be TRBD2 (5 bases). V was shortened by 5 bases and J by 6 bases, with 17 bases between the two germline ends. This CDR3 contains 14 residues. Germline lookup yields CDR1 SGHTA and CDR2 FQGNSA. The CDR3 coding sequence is TGTGCCAGCAGCCTCATCTATGGCGGGTCCGAGCAGTACTTC. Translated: CASSLIYGGSEQYF.

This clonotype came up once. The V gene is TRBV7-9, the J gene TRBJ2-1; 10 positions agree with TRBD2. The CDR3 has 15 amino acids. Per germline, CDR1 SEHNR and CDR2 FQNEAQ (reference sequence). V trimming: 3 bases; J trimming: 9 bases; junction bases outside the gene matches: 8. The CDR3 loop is CASSFRGAGGFEQFF. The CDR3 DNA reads TGTGCCAGCAGCTTTCGAGGAGCGGGAGGGTTTGAGCAGTTCTTC.

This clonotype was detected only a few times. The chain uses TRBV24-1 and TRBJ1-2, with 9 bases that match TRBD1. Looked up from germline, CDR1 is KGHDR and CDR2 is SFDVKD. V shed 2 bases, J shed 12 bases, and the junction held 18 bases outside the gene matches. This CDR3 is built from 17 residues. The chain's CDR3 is CATSDWRDRVVNGGDTF. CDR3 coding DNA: TGTGCCACCAGTGATTGGAGGGACAGGGTAGTTAACGGTGGGGACACCTTC.

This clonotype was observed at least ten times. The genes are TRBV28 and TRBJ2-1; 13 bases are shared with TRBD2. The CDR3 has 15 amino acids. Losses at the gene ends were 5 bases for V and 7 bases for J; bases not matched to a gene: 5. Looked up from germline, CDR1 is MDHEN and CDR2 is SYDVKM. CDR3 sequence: CASSPGLAGANEQFF. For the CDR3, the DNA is TGTGCCAGCAGTCCTGGACTAGCGGGAGCTAATGAGCAGTTCTTC.

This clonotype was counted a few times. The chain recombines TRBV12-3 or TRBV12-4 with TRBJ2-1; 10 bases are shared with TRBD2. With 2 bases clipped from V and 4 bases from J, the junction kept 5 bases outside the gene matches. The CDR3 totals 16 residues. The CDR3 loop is CASSLMASGGYNEQFF. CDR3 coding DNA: TGTGCCAGCAGTTTAATGGCTAGCGGGGGATACAATGAGCAGTTCTTC.

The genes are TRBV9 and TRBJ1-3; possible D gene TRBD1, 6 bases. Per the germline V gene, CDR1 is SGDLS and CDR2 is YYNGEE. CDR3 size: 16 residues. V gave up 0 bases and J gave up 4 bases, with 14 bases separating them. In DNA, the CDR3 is TGTGCCAGCAGCGTAGGTTACCACGACAGGGGAAACACCATATATTTT. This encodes CASSVGYHDRGNTIYF.

As DNA, the CDR3 is TGTGCCAGCAGTTACTATCGTGGCGGCGGGGGCTACGAGCAGTACTTC. Translating it yields CASSYYRGGGGYEQYF. The rearrangement joins TRBV6-2 or TRBV6-3 to TRBJ2-7; 7 nucleotides agree with TRBD2. The germline V gene encodes CDR1 MNHEY and CDR2 SVGEGT. With 1 base clipped from V and 3 bases from J, the junction kept 9 bases outside the gene matches. The CDR3 runs to 16 residues.

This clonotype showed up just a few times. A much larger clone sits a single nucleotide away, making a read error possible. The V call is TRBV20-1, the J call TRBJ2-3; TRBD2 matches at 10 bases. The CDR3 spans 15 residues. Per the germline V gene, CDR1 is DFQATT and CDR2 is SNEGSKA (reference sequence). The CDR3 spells CSASLAGDGTETQYF. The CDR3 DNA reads TGCAGTGCCAGTCTAGCGGGAGATGGGACAGAGACGCAGTATTTT.

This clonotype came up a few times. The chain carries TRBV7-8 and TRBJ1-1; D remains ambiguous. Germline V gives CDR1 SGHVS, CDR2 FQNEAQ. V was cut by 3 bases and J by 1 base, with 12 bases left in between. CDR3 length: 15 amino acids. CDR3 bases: TGTGCCAGCAGCTTGTCCGACGTGGAGAACACTGAAGCTTTCTTT. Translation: CASSLSDVENTEAFF.

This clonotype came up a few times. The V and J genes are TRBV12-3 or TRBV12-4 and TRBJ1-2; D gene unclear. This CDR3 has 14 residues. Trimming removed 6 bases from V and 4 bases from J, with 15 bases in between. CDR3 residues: CASSPDMLGYGYTF. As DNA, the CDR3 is TGTGCCAGCAGCCCCGACATGCTCGGCTATGGCTACACCTTC.